This TCR beta chain was recovered during a study of spatial heterogeneity in lung cancer. Judged by abundance, this clonotype is medium-sized. The CDR3 sequence is 17 residues long. CDR1 and CDR2 (germline): ENHRY, SYGVKD. Losses at the gene ends were 4 bases for V and 0 bases for J; bases not matched to a gene: 10. TCRdb re-called the 5' RACE reads with MiXCR, one entry per CDR3 protein. The sample includes some 3,300 distinct CDR3 sequences, more than 8% of them seen just once. Time point of the sample: sample taken at primary tumor resection. This sequence originates from a male donor with early-stage non-small cell lung cancer. This rearrangement joins TRBV10-3 to TRBJ2-3; TRBD2 matches at 7 bases. The sample was normal lung tissue next to the tumor, taken at surgery. The CDR3 bases are TGTGCCATCAGTGGGCCTTTGAGCGGGGAGAGCACAGATACGCAGTATTTT. Translated, it gives CAISGPLSGESTDTQYF.